This T cell receptor (beta chain) was found in a study of T cell repertoires in cytomegalovirus infection (dated by TCRdb to about 2019). With respect to the entire study: Peptide stimulations targeted recently identified HLA-C-restricted CMV epitopes, whose presentation resists viral immunomodulation, together with well-studied HLA-B-restricted epitopes. Because public TCR beta signatures pointed to carriage of CMV infection together with the matching HLA type, the HLA type of each donor mattered for the analysis. The study at large found these results: The ex vivo response was dominated by HLA-C-restricted CMV-specific TCR beta clonotypes, and the single most frequent clonotype in two of eight donors was supplied by these HLA-C-restricted clonotypes. Cumulative frequency of public TCR beta family members discriminated carriers of CMV infection plus the relevant HLA type in this cohort and an independent roughly 320-donor cohort.

The treatment or condition label of this sample denotes: in vitro stimulation with specific CMV peptide epitopes to enrich CMV-specific T cells. Worth noting for this clonotype: There is no known antigen for this receptor. The sample holds no much larger clone one base away, and base qualities are not on file.

These reads were obtained on an Illumina HiSeq 1500. TCRdb trimmed public reads at Q25 via fastp, called clones via MiXCR and kept in-frame beta chains. Rows are combined by CDR3 protein, so each entry shows the most common genes and DNA. The sample includes some 270,000 distinct CDR3 sequences, with 20% to 25% observed a single time. The ten largest clones represent about 21% of the sample. The germline V gene (reference sequence) sets CDR1 to SGHNT and CDR2 to YYREEE. The V end gives up 4 bases and the J end 2 bases, leaving 10 bases in the junction not matched to a gene. From its cysteine to its phenylalanine, the CDR3 spans 16 amino acids. Only the CDR3 part of the read is kept: 48 bases, read in frame from the first base.

The source of this sequence is a human donor in good health (CMV status not recorded). Some clones in this sample may be carry-over from other donors' samples. This material consisted of cultured PBMCs, taken from culture after CMV antigen stimulation. This chain is built from TRBV5-4 and TRBJ2-5, with 8 middle bases fitting TRBD2. Here the CDR3 is given as CASSGRIAGGQETQYF. The nucleotide sequence is given as TGTGCCAGCAGCGGCCGGATTGCGGGAGGTCAAGAGACCCAGTACTTC.